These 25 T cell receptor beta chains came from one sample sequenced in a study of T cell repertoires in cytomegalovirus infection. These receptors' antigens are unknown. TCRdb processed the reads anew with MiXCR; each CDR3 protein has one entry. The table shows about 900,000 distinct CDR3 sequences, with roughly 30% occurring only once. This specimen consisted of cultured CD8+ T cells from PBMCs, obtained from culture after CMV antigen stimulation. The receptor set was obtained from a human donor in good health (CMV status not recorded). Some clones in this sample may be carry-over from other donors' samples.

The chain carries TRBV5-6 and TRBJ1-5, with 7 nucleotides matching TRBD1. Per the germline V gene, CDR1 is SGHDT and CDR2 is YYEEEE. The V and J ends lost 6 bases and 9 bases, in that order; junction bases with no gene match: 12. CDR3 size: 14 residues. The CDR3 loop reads CASTSGRGLRPQHF. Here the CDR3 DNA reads TGTGCCAGCACTTCCGGGAGGGGGCTCCGGCCCCAGCATTTT.

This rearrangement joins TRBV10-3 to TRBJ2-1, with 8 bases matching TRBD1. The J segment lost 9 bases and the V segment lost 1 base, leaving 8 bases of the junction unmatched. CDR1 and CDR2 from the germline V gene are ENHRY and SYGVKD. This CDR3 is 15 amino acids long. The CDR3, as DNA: TGTGCCATCAGTGAGTGGCAGGGGGCTGACAGTGAGCAGTTCTTC. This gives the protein CAISEWQGADSEQFF.

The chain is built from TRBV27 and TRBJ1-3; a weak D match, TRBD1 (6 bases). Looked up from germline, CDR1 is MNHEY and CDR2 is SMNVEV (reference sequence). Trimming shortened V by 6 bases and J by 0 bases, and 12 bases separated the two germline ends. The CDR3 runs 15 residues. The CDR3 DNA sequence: TGTGCCAGCAGCCGGGGGCCGAGCTCTGGAAACACCATATATTTT. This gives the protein CASSRGPSSGNTIYF.

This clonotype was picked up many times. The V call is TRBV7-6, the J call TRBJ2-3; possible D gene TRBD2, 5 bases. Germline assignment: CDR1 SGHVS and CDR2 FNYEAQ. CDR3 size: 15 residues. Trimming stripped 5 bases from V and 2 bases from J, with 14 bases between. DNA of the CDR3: TGTGCCAGCAGCCGAACCGGGAAATACACAGATACGCAGTATTTT. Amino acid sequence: CASSRTGKYTDTQYF.

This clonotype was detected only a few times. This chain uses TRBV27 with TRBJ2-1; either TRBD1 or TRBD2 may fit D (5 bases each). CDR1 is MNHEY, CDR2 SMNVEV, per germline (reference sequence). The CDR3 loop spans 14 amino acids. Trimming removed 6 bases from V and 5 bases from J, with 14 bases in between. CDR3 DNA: TGTGCCAGCAGACTAGTGACAGAGAACAATGAGCAGTTCTTC. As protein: CASRLVTENNEQFF.

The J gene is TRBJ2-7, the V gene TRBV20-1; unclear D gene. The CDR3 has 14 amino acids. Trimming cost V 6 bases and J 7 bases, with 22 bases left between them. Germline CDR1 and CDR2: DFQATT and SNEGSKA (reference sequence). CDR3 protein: CSALPDSSPGEQYF. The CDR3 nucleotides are TGCAGTGCCCTTCCGGATTCTTCTCCCGGGGAGCAGTACTTC.

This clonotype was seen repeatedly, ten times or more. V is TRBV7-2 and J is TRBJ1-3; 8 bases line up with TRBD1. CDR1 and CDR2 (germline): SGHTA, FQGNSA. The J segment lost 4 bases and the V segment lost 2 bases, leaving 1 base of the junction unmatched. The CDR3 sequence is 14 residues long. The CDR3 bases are TGTGCCAGCAGCTTATGGACAGGGGGAAACACCATATATTTT. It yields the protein CASSLWTGGNTIYF.

The CDR3 protein is CASSLARRAGELFF. The CDR3 bases are TGTGCCAGCAGTTTAGCCCGACGGGCCGGGGAGCTGTTTTTT. The chain recombines TRBV28 with TRBJ2-2, with D hard to call. CDR3 length: 14 residues. The germline V gene has CDR1 MDHEN and CDR2 SYDVKM. V shed 2 bases and J shed 6 bases, with 10 bases lying between them.

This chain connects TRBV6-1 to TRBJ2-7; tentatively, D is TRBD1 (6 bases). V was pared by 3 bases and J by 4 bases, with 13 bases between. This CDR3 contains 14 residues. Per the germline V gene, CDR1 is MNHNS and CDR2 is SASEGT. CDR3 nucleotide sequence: TGTGCCAGCAGTGACAGAGGACAGCGATACGAGCAGTACTTC. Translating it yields CASSDRGQRYEQYF.

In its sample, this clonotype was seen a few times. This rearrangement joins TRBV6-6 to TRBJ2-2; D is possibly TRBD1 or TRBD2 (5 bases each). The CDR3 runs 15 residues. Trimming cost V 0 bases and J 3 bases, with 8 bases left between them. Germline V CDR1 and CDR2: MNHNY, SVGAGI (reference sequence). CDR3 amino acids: CASSYSGTYTGELFF. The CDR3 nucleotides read TGTGCCAGCAGTTACTCGGGGACCTACACCGGGGAGCTGTTTTTT.

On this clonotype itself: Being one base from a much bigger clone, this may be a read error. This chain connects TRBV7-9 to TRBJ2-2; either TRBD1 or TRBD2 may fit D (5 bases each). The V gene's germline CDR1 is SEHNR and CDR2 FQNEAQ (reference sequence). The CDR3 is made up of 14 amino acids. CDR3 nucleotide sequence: TGTACCAGCAGCTTACTTGTGGGGGCCGGGGAGCTGTTTTTT. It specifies CTSSLLVGAGELFF.

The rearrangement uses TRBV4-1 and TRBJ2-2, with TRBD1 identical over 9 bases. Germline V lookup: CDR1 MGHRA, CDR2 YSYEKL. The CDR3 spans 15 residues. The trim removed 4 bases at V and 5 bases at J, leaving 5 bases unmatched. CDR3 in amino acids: CASSRQTGGTGELFF. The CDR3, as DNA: TGCGCCAGCAGCCGCCAGACAGGGGGTACCGGGGAGCTGTTTTTT.

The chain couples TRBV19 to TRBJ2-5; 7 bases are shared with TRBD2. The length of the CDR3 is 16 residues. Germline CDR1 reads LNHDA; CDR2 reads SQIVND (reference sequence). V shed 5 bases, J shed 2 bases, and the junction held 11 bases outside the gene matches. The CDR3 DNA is TGTGCCAGTAGTTCCGATCGGGGGGTTCCACAAGAGACCCAGTACTTC. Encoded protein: CASSSDRGVPQETQYF.

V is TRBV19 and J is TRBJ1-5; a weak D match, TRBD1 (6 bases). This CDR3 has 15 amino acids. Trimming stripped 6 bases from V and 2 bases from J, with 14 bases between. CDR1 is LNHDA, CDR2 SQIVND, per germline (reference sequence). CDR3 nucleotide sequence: TGTGCCAGTAGAGCAGGGGTGGGAGGCAATCAGCCCCAGCATTTT. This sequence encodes CASRAGVGGNQPQHF.

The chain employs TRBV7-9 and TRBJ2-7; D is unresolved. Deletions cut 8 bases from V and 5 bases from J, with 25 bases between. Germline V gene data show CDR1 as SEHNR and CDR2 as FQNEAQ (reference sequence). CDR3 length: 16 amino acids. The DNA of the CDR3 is TGTGCCAGCGGCCCCGGCCGTGGGTTTTGGGATCACGAGCAGTACTTC. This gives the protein CASGPGRGFWDHEQYF. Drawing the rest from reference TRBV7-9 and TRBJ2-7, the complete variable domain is DTGVSQNPRHKITKRGQNVTFRCDPISEHNRLYWYRQTLGQGPEFLTYFQNEAQLEKSRLLSDRFSAERPKGSFSTLEIQRTEQGDSAMYLCASGPGRGFWDHEQYFGPGTRLTVT.

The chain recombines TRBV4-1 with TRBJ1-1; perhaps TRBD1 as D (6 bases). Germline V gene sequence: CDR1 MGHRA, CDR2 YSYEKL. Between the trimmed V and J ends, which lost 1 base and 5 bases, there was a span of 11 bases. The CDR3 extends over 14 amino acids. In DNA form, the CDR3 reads TGCGCCAGCAGCCAAGGGGCGGGGGCGACTGAAGCTTTCTTT. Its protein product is CASSQGAGATEAFF.

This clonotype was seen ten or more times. Written as DNA, the CDR3 is TGTGCCAGCAGCCATGGGGGCTCCTACAATGAGCAGTTCTTC. As protein: CASSHGGSYNEQFF. The chain joins TRBV7-6 to TRBJ2-1; TRBD1 or TRBD2 may be the D gene (5 bases each). Looked up from germline, CDR1 is SGHVS and CDR2 is FNYEAQ. The CDR3 contains 14 residues. V lost 5 bases, J lost 0 bases, and 8 bases lay in between. Looking up the rest from reference TRBV7-6 and TRBJ2-1 gives the full variable domain: GAGVSQSPRYKVTKRGQDVALRCDPISGHVSLYWYRQALGQGPEFLTYFNYEAQQDKSGLPNDRFSAERPEGSISTLTIQRTEQRDSAMYRCASSHGGSYNEQFFGPGTRLTVL.

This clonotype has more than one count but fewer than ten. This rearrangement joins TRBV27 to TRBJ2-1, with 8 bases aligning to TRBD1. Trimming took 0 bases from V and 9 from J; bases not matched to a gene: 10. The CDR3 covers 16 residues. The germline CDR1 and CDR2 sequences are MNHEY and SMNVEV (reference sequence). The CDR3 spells CASSLSWDRQITEQFF. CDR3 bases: TGTGCCAGCAGTTTATCGTGGGACAGGCAGATTACTGAGCAGTTCTTC.

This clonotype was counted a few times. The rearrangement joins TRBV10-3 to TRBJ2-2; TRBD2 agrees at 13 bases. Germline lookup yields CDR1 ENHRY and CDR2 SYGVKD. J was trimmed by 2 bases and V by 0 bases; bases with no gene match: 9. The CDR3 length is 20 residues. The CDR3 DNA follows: TGTGCCATCAGTGAGTCGTGGGGACTAGCGGGGATTAGAAACACCGGGGAGCTGTTTTTT. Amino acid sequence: CAISESWGLAGIRNTGELFF.

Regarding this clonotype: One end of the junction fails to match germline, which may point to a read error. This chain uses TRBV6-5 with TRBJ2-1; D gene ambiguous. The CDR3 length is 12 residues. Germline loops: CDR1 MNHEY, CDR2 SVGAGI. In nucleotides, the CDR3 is TGTGCCAGCAATTACCAATACAATGAGCAGTTCTTC. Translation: CASNYQYNEQFF.

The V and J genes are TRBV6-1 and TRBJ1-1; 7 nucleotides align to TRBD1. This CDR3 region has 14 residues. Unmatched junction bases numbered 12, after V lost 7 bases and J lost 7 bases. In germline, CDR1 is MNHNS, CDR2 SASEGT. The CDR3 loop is CASTYYEGGNEAFF. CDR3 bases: TGTGCCAGCACCTATTACGAAGGGGGCAATGAAGCTTTCTTT.

The CDR3 spells CASSLDQDYEQYV. DNA of the CDR3: TGTGCCAGCAGCTTAGATCAGGACTACGAGCAGTACGTC. This chain connects TRBV7-6 to TRBJ2-7; D gene uncertain. The CDR3 covers 13 residues. In germline, CDR1 is SGHVS, CDR2 FNYEAQ. Trimming shortened V by 1 base and J by 3 bases, and 7 bases separated the two germline ends.

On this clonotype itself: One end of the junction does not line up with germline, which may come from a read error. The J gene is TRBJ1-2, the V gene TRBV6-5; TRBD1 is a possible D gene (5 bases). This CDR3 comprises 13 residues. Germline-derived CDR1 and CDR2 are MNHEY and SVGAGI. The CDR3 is CASSYGGSYDYTF. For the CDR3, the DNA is TGTGCCAGCAGTTATGGGGGGAGCTATGACTACACCTTC.

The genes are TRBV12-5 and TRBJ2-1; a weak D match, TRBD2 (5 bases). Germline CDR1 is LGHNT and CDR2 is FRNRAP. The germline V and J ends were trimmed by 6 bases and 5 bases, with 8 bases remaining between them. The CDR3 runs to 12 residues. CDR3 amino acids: CASGPGNNEQFF. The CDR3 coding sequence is TGTGCTAGTGGCCCGGGGAACAATGAGCAGTTCTTC.

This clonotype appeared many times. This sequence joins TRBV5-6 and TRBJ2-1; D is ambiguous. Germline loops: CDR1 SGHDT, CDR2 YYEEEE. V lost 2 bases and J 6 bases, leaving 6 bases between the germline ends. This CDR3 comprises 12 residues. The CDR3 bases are TGTGCCAGCAGCTTATTCTCCAATGAGCAGTTCTTC. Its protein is CASSLFSNEQFF.